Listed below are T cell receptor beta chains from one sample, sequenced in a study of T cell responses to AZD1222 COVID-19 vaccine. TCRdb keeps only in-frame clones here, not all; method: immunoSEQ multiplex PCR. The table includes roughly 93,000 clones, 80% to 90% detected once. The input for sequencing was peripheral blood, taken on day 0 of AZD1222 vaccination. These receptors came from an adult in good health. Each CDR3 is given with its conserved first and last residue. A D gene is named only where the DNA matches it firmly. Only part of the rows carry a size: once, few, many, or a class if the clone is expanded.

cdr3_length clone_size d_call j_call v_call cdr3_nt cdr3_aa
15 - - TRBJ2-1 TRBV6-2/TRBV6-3 TGTGCCAGCAGTTTCTCCAGCGGGTCTGCCAATGAGCAGTTCTTC CASSFSSGSANEQFF
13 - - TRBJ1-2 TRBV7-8 TGTGCCAGCAGCCCCGAGGCCGACTATGGCTACACCTTC CASSPEADYGYTF
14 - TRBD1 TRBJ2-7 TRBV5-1 TGCGCCAGCAGCATGGGACAGGGGGCGAACGAGCAGTACTTC CASSMGQGANEQYF
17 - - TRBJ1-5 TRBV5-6 TGTGCCAGCAGCTTGGGGGCAGGCGCGGGTTTCAATCAGCCCCAGCATTTT CASSLGAGAGFNQPQHF
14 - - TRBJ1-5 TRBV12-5 TGTGCTAGTGGTTTAGGGCAGCACAATCAGCCCCAGCATTTT CASGLGQHNQPQHF
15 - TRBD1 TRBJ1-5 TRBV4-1 TGCGCCAGCAGCCAAGTCCGGACAGGGGATCAGCCCCAGCATTTT CASSQVRTGDQPQHF
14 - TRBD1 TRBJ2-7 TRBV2 TGTGCCAGCAGTAGGGACAGTTGGACCTACGAGCAGTACTTC CASSRDSWTYEQYF
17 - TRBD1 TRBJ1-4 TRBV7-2 TGTGCCAGCAGCTTAGCTCGAACCGGGACAGGGTTTGAAAAACTGTTTTTT CASSLARTGTGFEKLFF
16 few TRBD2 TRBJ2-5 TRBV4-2 TGTGCCAGCAGCCAAATAGTAGCGGGTATCCAAGAGACCCAGTACTTC CASSQIVAGIQETQYF
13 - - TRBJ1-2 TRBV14 TGTGCCAGCACCCCCGGGTTCAACTATGGCTACACCTTC CASTPGFNYGYTF
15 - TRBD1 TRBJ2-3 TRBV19 TGTGCCAGTAGCCACCGGGACAGACGCACAGATACGCAGTATTTT CASSHRDRRTDTQYF
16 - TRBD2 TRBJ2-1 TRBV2 TGTGCCAGCAGTGACTCCGGGACTTCGGGGGGCAATGAGCAGTTCTTC CASSDSGTSGGNEQFF
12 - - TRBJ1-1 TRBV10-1 TGCGCCAGCAGCGAGGGGAACACTGAAGCTTTCTTT CASSEGNTEAFF
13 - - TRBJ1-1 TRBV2 TGTGCCAGCAGAGCGGGCCTAGGAGGGCAAGCTTTCTTT CASRAGLGGQAFF
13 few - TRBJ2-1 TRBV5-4 TGTGCCAGCAGCTTCGACACCTACAATGAGCAGTTCTTC CASSFDTYNEQFF
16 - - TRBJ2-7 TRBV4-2 TGTGCCAGCAGCCAAGACTGGGGGCGGGTGCCCTACGAGCAGTACTTC CASSQDWGRVPYEQYF
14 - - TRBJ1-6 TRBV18 TGTGCCAGCTCAGGGGCAGAGGGGCCATCACCCCTCCACTTT CASSGAEGPSPLHF
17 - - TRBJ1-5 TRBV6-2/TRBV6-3 TGTGCCAGCAGTCATTCCGGACAGCTACTACCCAATCAGCCCCAGCATTTT CASSHSGQLLPNQPQHF
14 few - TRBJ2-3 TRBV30 TGTGCCTGGAGGACGGTGGGCGGGCCAGATACGCAGTATTTT CAWRTVGGPDTQYF
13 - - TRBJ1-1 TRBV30 TGTGCCTGGAGTGTAGATTCAGGAACCGAAGCTTTCTTT CAWSVDSGTEAFF
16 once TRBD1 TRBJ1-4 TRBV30 TGTGCCTGGAATAGGGACAGGGGGCCCTTGAGAGGAAAACTGTTTTTT CAWNRDRGPLRGKLFF
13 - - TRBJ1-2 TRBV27 TGTGCCAGCAGTTTATCGGGGGGTGGGGGCTACACCTTC CASSLSGGGGYTF
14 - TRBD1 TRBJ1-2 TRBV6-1 TGTGCCAGCAGTCCTGACAGGGGGCTACGTGGCTACACCTTC CASSPDRGLRGYTF
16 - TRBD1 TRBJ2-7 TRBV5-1 TGCGCCAGCAGCTTGAGCGGGACAGGGCTGCCCTACGAGCAGTACTTC CASSLSGTGLPYEQYF
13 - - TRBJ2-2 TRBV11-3 TGTGCCAGCAGCTCAGGCCCCACCGGGGAGCTGTTTTTT CASSSGPTGELFF
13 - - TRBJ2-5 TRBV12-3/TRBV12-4 TGTGCCAGCAGTTTGGCTAGCTCAGAGACCCAGTACTTC CASSLASSETQYF
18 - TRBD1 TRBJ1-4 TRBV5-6 TGTGCCAGCAGCCTACAGGGACAGGGGGCGAGTATGGATGAAAAACTGTTTTTT CASSLQGQGASMDEKLFF
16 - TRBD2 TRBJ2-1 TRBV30 TGTGCCTGGAGTGTTGCTAGCGGGGGGTCCTACAATGAGCAGTTCTTC CAWSVASGGSYNEQFF
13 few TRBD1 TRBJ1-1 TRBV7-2 TGTGCCAGCAGCTACGCAGGGGGCACTGAAGCTTTCTTT CASSYAGGTEAFF
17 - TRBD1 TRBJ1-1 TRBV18 TGTGCCAGCTCACTCGAGGACACAGGGGGCCTGAACACTGAAGCTTTCTTT CASSLEDTGGLNTEAFF
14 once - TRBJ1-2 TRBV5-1 TGCGCCAGCAGCTTGGCAGGGGAGAACTATGGCTACACCTTC CASSLAGENYGYTF
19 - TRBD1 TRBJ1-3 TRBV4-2 TGTGCCAGCAGCCGAAAGAGCTCTCAGCTGGGGGACAGGGAAAACACCATATATTTT CASSRKSSQLGDRENTIYF
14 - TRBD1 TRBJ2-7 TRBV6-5 TGTGCCACCGAAGGACAGGCGCCATCCTACGAGCAGTACTTC CATEGQAPSYEQYF
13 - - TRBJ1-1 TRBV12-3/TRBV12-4 TGTGCCGCGGGTTGGGGTACGAACACTGAAGCTTTCTTT CAAGWGTNTEAFF
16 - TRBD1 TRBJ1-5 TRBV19 TGTGCCAGTAGTATTCTTGGGACAGTCAGCAATCAGCCCCAGCATTTT CASSILGTVSNQPQHF
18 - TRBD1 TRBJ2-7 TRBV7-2 TGTGCCAGCAGCCCTCGGACAGGCTTACCGTCGTTTCCCTACGAGCAGTACTTC CASSPRTGLPSFPYEQYF
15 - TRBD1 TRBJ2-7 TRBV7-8 TGTGCCAGCACCTTCCGGGACAGGGGCTCCCACGAGCAGTACTTC CASTFRDRGSHEQYF
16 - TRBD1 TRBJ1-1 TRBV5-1 TGCGCCAGCAGCACCGGGACAGGGGGCGCCTCCACTGAAGCTTTCTTT CASSTGTGGASTEAFF
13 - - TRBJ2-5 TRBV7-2 TGTGCCAGCAGCTTAGCCCAGAAAGAGACCCAGTACTTC CASSLAQKETQYF
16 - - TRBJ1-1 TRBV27 TGTGCCAGCAGTTTGGGGAGGGGCATTCAAGCCACTGAAGCTTTCTTT CASSLGRGIQATEAFF
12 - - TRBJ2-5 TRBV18 TGTGCCAGCTCACCAGGGAAGGAGACCCAGTACTTC CASSPGKETQYF
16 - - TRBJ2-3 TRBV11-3 TGTGCCAGCAGCTTAGGGGCAGGGGGGCCTGGTGATACGCAGTATTTT CASSLGAGGPGDTQYF
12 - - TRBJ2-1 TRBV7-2 TGTGCCAGCAGCTCACAGGGAGATGAGCAGTTCTTC CASSSQGDEQFF